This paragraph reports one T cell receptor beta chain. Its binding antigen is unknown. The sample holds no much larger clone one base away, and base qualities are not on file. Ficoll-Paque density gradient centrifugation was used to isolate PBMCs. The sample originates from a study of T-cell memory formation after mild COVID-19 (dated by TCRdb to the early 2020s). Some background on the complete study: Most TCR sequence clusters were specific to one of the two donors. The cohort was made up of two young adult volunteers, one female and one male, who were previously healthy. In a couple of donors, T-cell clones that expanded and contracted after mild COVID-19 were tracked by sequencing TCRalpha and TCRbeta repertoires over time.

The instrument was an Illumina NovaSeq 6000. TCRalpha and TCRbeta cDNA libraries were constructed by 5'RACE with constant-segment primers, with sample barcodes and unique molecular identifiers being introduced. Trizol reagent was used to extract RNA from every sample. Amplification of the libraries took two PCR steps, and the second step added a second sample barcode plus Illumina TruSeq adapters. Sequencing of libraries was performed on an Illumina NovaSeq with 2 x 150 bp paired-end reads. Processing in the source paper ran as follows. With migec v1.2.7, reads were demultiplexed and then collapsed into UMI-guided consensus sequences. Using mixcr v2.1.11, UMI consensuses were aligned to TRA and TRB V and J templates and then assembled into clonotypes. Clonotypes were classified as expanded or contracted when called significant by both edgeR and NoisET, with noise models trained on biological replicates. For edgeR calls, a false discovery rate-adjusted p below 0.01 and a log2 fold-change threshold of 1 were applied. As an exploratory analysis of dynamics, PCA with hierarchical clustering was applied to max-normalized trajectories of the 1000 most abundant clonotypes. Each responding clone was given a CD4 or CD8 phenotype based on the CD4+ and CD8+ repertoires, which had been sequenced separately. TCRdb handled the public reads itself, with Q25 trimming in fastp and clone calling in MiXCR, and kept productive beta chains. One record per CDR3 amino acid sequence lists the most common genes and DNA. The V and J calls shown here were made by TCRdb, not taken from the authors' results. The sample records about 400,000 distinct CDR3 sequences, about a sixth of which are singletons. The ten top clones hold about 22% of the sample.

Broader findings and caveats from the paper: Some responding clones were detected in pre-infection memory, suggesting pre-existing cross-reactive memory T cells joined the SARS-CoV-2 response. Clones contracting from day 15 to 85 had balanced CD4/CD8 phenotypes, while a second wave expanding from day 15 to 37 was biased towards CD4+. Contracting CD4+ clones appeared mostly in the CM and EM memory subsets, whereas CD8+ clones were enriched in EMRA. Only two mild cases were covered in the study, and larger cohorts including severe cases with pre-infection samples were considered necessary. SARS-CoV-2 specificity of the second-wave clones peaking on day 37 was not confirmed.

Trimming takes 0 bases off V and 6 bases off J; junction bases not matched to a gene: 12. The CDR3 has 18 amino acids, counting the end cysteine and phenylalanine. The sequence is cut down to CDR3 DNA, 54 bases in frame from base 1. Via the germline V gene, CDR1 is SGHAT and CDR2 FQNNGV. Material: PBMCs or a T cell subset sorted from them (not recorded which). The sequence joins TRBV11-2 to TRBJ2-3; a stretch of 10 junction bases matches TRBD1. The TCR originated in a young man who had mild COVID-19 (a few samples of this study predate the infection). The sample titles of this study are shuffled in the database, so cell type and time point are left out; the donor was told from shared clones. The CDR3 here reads CASSLETPGTGVSDTQYF. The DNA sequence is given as TGTGCCAGCAGCTTAGAGACCCCCGGGACAGGGGTCTCGGATACGCAGTATTTT.